This T cell receptor (beta chain) originates from a study of blood T cell repertoires in COVID-19. At the level of the study: Donors in the United States, Italy and Spain gave samples during acute or convalescent COVID-19. The cDNA or gDNA used as material had been derived from T cells, B-cell-depleted T cells, or PBMCs.

Trimming shortened V by 6 bases and J by 0 bases, and 9 bases separated the two germline ends. The CDR3 has 14 amino acids. The V gene's germline CDR1 is SGHTA and CDR2 FQGNSA. In the original workflow: Nucleated cell number was recorded as an estimate derived from reference gene primer amplification. Produced via immunoSEQ multiplex PCR; TCRdb's table is partial and in-frame only. Clone size and V and J calls were adopted from that table, with D and trimming inferred from the DNA. This table holds some 60,000 clones, approximately 85% found once. The sequencing input was peripheral blood. The receptor comes from a human donor in a cohort sampled during active COVID-19. The chain joins TRBV7-2 to TRBJ1-3; D is perhaps TRBD1 (5 bases). CDR3 sequence (DNA): TGTGCCAGCAGGCGACAGAGCTCTGGAAACACCATATATTTT. Translation gives CASRRQSSGNTIYF. Combining the CDR3 with reference TRBV7-2 and TRBJ1-3 gives the whole variable domain GAGVSQSPSNKVTEKGKDVELRCDPISGHTALYWYRQSLGQGLEFLIYFQGNSAPDKSGLPSDRFSAERTGGSVSTLTIQRTQQEDSAVYLCASRRQSSGNTIYFGEGSWLTVV.